This TCR beta chain emerged from a study of T cell responses to AZD1222 COVID-19 vaccine. The germline V gene encodes CDR1 SGHTA and CDR2 FQGTGA. The CDR3 runs to 15 residues. The germline V and J ends were trimmed by 4 bases and 4 bases, with 14 bases remaining between them. Study results and limitations: Baseline seropositivity occurred in only a handful of AZD1222 recipients. A mostly white British donor set with more females was recruited, and clonal diversity was possibly underestimated. Following two doses of AZD1222, Spike-specific TCR breadth and depth rose.

Profiled with immunoSEQ multiplex PCR; TCRdb holds only in-frame clones, not every one. The table shows roughly 100,000 clones, with approximately 88% occurring only once. For this clone: Its antigen is undetermined.

This material consisted of peripheral blood, taken on day 0 of AZD1222 vaccination. The rearrangement links TRBV7-3 to TRBJ1-3; tentatively, D is TRBD1 (6 bases). This receptor was identified in an adult in good health. CDR3 sequence (DNA): TGTGCCAGCAGCTCCAATACAGGGTCCGGAAACACCATATATTTT. Its protein is CASSSNTGSGNTIYF.